The 5 T cell receptor beta chains given below trace back to one sample, sequenced in a study of T-cell memory formation after mild COVID-19. MiXCR was run by TCRdb on the 5' RACE reads, yielding one entry per CDR3 protein. In the table there are about 390,000 distinct CDR3 sequences, approximately 15% of which are singletons. Sequencing used PBMCs or a T cell subset sorted from them (not recorded which). Receptors were obtained from a man aged 18 to 29 who had mild COVID-19 (a few samples of this study predate the infection). Cell type and time point are not known.

This clonotype was detected a few times. The chain combines TRBV5-5 with TRBJ2-3; D not resolved. Per the germline V gene, CDR1 is SGHKS and CDR2 is YYEKEE (reference sequence). V lost 7 bases and J lost 6, with 15 bases in between. The CDR3 runs to 13 residues. CDR3 DNA sequence: TGTGCCAGCCGCGGTCTTGGCTGGGATACGCAGTATTTT. Its protein product is CASRGLGWDTQYF.

CDR3 sequence (DNA): TGTGCCAGCAGTCCTGAGGGCAGGGTGATGAACACTGAAGCTTTCTTT. Its protein is CASSPEGRVMNTEAFF. The chain has TRBV2 and TRBJ1-1, with D tentatively TRBD1 (5 bases). CDR1 is SNHLY, CDR2 FYNNEI, per germline. Trimming took off 5 bases at V and 0 bases at J, with 16 bases between the two ends. The CDR3 runs 16 residues.

CDR3 DNA: TGTGCCAGCAGTTTGTTGGGACAGGGTACGCAGTATTTT. It encodes CASSLLGQGTQYF. V is TRBV27 and J is TRBJ2-3; the match to TRBD1 covers 9 bases. The V segment lost 3 bases and the J segment 8 bases; nucleotides outside the gene matches: 3. Germline loops: CDR1 MNHEY, CDR2 SMNVEV (reference sequence). The CDR3 length is 13 residues.

This clonotype was counted a few times. The chain carries TRBV6-2 or TRBV6-3 and TRBJ2-3, with 9 bases that match TRBD1. Looked up from germline, CDR1 is MNHEY and CDR2 is SVGEGT. The CDR3 sequence is 17 residues long. The V segment lost 5 bases and the J segment 3 bases; nucleotides outside the gene matches: 12. DNA for the CDR3: TGTGCCAGCAGTCCCGGGACAGGGAGTTTCGGGACAGATACGCAGTATTTT. Protein sequence: CASSPGTGSFGTDTQYF.

This clonotype has just a few counts. V is TRBV7-9 and J is TRBJ2-5; D is possibly TRBD1 or TRBD2 (5 bases each). Trimming stripped 1 base from V and 2 bases from J, with 14 bases between. CDR1 is SEHNR, CDR2 FQNEAQ, per germline (reference sequence). The CDR3 is 16 residues long. CDR3: CASSLEERTLQETQYF. Here the CDR3 DNA reads TGTGCCAGCAGCTTAGAAGAGCGGACACTTCAAGAGACCCAGTACTTC.